These 10 T cell receptor beta chains originate from one sample sequenced in a study of shared clonotypes between healthy human individuals (dated by TCRdb to about 2020). The library was made by the immunoSEQ multiplex PCR assay. In its TCRdb copy, this immuneACCESS table keeps in-frame sequences only and misses some clones. Where compared with another copy, unresolved V genes explain less than half of these, and the others have no known cause. The sample data list around 2,000,000 clones, and roughly 95% of these were observed just once. The ten largest clonotypes hold 0.13% of the sample. Sequencing was carried out using naive CD4+ T cells sorted from blood. Sample cell subset or site, as interpreted from the label and publication: CD45RA+ positively selected. The receptors originated from a man between 18 and 35 years old in good health.

The rearrangement uses TRBV30 and TRBJ2-7, with TRBD1 matching over 9 bases. Germline V gene sequence: CDR1 GTSNPN, CDR2 SVGIG (reference sequence). The V gene end was trimmed by 3 bases and the J gene end by 2 bases; junction bases not matched to a gene: 8. This CDR3 contains 15 residues. The CDR3 DNA sequence: TGTGCCTGGAGCGGACAGGGGTTGGGTGCCTACGAGCAGTACTTC. Residues: CAWSGQGLGAYEQYF.

The chain couples TRBV6-1 to TRBJ2-2; possibly TRBD1 for D (5 bases). This CDR3 spans 16 amino acids. V was shortened by 4 bases and J by 5 bases, with 17 bases between the two germline ends. Germline values: CDR1 MNHNS, CDR2 SASEGT. DNA of the CDR3: TGTGCCAGCAGTGTTTGGGCGGAAAGGGGAACCGGGGAGCTGTTTTTT. Translated, it gives CASSVWAERGTGELFF.

The chain joins TRBV5-6 to TRBJ2-7; D uncertain. This CDR3 has 14 amino acids. CDR1 and CDR2 (germline): SGHDT, YYEEEE. V gave up 3 bases and J gave up 4 bases, with 14 bases separating them. As DNA, the CDR3 is TGTGCCAGCAGCTCGCTAGGGAACGGGTACGAGCAGTACTTC. Its translation: CASSSLGNGYEQYF.

V gene TRBV2 combines with J gene TRBJ1-5; D is undetermined. Per germline, CDR1 SNHLY and CDR2 FYNNEI. The ends were cut back, 6 bases at V and 7 bases at J, with 10 bases in the middle. The CDR3 runs to 12 residues. The CDR3 nucleotides are TGTGCCAGCAGCCCAGCGGGCCAGCCCCAGCATTTT. It translates to CASSPAGQPQHF.

Concerning this clone: The junction differs from germline at one of its ends, possibly a read error. This sequence joins TRBV14 and TRBJ2-5; no definite D call. This CDR3 comprises 12 residues. Germline CDR1 SGHDN, CDR2 FVKESK. For the CDR3, the DNA is TGTGCCAGCAGCCACACGGCTGAGAGCCAGTACTTC. It specifies CASSHTAESQYF. Looking up the rest from reference TRBV14 and TRBJ2-5 gives the full variable domain: EAGVTQFPSHSVIEKGQTVTLRCDPISGHDNLYWYRRVMGKEIKFLLHFVKESKQDESGMPNNRFLAERTGGTYSTLKVQPAELEDSGVYFCASSHTAESQYFGPGTRLLVL.

With respect to this clone: Other nucleotide sequences in the sample specify the same CDR3. The chain joins TRBV10-3 to TRBJ2-1; TRBD2 is a possible D gene (6 bases). Trimming removed 2 bases at V and 1 base at J, with 9 bases between. This CDR3 has 15 residues. Germline CDR1 is ENHRY and CDR2 is SYGVKD. The CDR3 here is CAISELAGSYNEQFF. CDR3 sequence (DNA): TGTGCCATCAGTGAGCTGGCGGGATCCTACAATGAGCAGTTCTTC.

The rearrangement links TRBV4-2 to TRBJ2-1; perhaps D is TRBD1 or TRBD2 (6 bases each). CDR1 LGHNA and CDR2 YNFKEQ come from the germline V gene. The length of the CDR3 is 14 residues. Trimming removed 4 bases from V and 9 bases from J, with 16 bases in between. The chain's CDR3 is CASSPLGGRGEQFF. The DNA for the CDR3 is TGTGCCAGCAGCCCCCTTGGGGGGCGGGGTGAGCAGTTCTTC.

The CDR3 DNA reads TGTGCCAGCAGTCCTACCGGGACAGGGGCTGGAAACACCATATATTTT. Translation gives CASSPTGTGAGNTIYF. The V call is TRBV11-2, the J call TRBJ1-3; TRBD1 agrees at 10 bases. V shed 6 bases, J shed 2 bases, and the junction held 7 bases outside the gene matches. Per germline, CDR1 SGHAT and CDR2 FQNNGV. This CDR3 is 16 amino acids long. Combining the CDR3 with reference TRBV11-2 and TRBJ1-3 gives the whole variable domain EAGVAQSPRYKIIEKRQSVAFWCNPISGHATLYWYQQILGQGPKLLIQFQNNGVVDDSQLPKDRFSAERLKGVDSTLKIQPAKLEDSAVYLCASSPTGTGAGNTIYFGEGSWLTVV.

The chain has TRBV30 and TRBJ2-2; D gene uncertain. Trimming pared 5 bases from V and 3 bases from J, leaving 7 bases between. This CDR3 region has 12 residues. Germline lookup yields CDR1 GTSNPN and CDR2 SVGIG (reference sequence). The CDR3 DNA sequence: TGTGCCTGGCATGGGGACACCGGGGAGCTGTTTTTT. It specifies CAWHGDTGELFF.

A word on this clone: Within the sample, other DNA sequences also encode this same CDR3. The chain links TRBV6-5 to TRBJ2-7, with D maybe TRBD1 (6 bases). Between the trimmed V and J ends, which lost 0 bases and 6 bases, there was a span of 9 bases. This CDR3 spans 13 amino acids. The germline V gene has CDR1 MNHEY and CDR2 SVGAGI. The CDR3 here is CASSYSRGSEQYF. The DNA for the CDR3 is TGTGCCAGCAGTTACTCGAGGGGGAGCGAGCAGTACTTC.